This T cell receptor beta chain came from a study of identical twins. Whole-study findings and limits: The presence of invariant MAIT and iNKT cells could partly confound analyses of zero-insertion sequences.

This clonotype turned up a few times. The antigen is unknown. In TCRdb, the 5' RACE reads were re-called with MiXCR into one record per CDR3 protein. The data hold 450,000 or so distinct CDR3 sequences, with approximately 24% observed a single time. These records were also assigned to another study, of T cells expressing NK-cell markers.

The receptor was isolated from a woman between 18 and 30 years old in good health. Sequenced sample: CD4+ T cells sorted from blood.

The CDR3 region has the DNA TGCAGTGCTAGAGACGCTGGGACGTCTCAGGGCACCGGGGAGCTGTTTTTT. This encodes CSARDAGTSQGTGELFF. V usage is TRBV20-1 and J usage is TRBJ2-2, with D perhaps TRBD1 or TRBD2 (5 bases each). Trimming cost V 0 bases and J 4 bases, with 18 bases left between them. The CDR3 has 17 amino acids. The V gene's germline CDR1 is DFQATT and CDR2 SNEGSKA (reference sequence).